Described below is a single TCR beta chain sequence and its context. Its target antigen remains unknown. One base away there is no much larger clone; base qualities are not given. High-throughput TCR beta sequencing profiled peripheral blood CD8+ and CD4+ T cells from healthy donors, Susac syndrome patients and multiple sclerosis patients. Healthy donors were age- and sex-matched controls. Bulk CD8+ and CD4+ T cells were purified by magnetic negative isolation, while CD8+ TEMRA cells were enriched using FACS. Blood was drawn into EDTA tubes, processed within 24 hours, and PBMCs were isolated by density gradient centrifugation. PBMCs intended for TCR sequencing were cryopreserved in liquid nitrogen and were subsequently thawed in a 37 degrees C water bath. Purity of sorted or isolated CD4+, CD8+ and CD8+ TEMRA cells was at least 90%. RNA was extracted using the RNeasy kit, and roughly 0.45 to 1 microgram was reverse transcribed with random hexamers. The immunoSEQ multiplex PCR assay, covering 54 Vbeta and 13 Jbeta segments, was used to amplify TCR beta CDR3 regions. PCR amplification bias was corrected using a synthetic template baseline for primer optimization and computational correction. The authors' pipeline ran thus. Reads were assigned to V, D and J genes according to IMGT and analyzed in immunoSEQ Analyzer, with only productive sequences retained. Clonality was calculated as one minus the Shannon entropy normalized by log2 of the number of productive unique sequences. Public and private clones were assessed among the 100 most prevalent clones of each patient and control. Susac-specific clones were defined as absent from healthy and MS cohorts, over a thousand published viral clones and other ImmuneACCESS disease sequences. The public reads were run again by TCRdb, first through fastp at Q25 and then through MiXCR, and only productive beta chains were kept. Identical CDR3 protein sequences are pooled into one entry, listed with their most common genes and DNA. These V and J calls are TCRdb output, not the study's own analysis. The sample has approximately 160,000 distinct CDR3 sequences on record, 93% of them singletons. The top ten hold about 0.14% of the sample.

These data come from a study of CD8 T cells in Susac syndrome (dated by TCRdb to the late 2010s). Study-wide context: Whether CD8+ T cell activation and differentiation in Susac syndrome was antigen driven was tested using repertoire sequencing. Overall study results and their limits: The number of individuals in the TCR sequencing and HLA analysis was recognized as being relatively small.

The CDR3 runs 14 residues from the cysteine to the phenylalanine. CDR3 DNA is the only sequence kept; it has 42 bases, read in frame from the first base. CDR1 and CDR2, per the germline V gene, are MNHEY and SVGEGT. V was cut back by 5 bases and J by 5 bases, leaving a gap of 13 bases between them. Recombination linked TRBV6-2 or TRBV6-3 to TRBJ1-5, and TRBD1 may be the D gene, going by 5 matching bases. The source is a human donor in good health. Sequences were obtained from CD4+ T cells from PBMCs. Read as DNA, the sequence is TGTGCCAGCAGTGACCCCGGGGCACATCAGCCCCAGCATTTT. It is translated as CASSDPGAHQPQHF.